This T cell receptor (beta chain) was recovered during a study of shared clonotypes between healthy human individuals. From germline, CDR1 is WSHSY and CDR2 SAAADI. The CDR3 is made up of 15 amino acids. V lost 2 bases, J lost 3 bases, and 13 bases lay in between. The method was immunoSEQ multiplex PCR; TCRdb's version includes in-frame clones alone and lacks a portion of them. Here the sample spans 200,000 to 250,000 clones, 50% to 80% being singletons. The source material was memory CD4+ T cells sorted from blood. Subset described: CD45RA-negative fraction. V usage is TRBV10-2 and J usage is TRBJ2-5; D might be TRBD1 (5 bases). The TCR comes from a man aged 25-45 years in good health. The chain's CDR3 is CASSEAGIREETQYF. Written as DNA, the CDR3 is TGCGCCAGCAGTGAGGCCGGAATCAGGGAAGAGACCCAGTACTTC.